Each of the 22 T cell receptor beta chains below was sequenced from the same sample in a study of cytomegalovirus exposure and HLA in healthy donors. Primers: 60 Vbeta forward and 13 Jbeta reverse. Measured with immunoSEQ multiplex PCR; TCRdb has only the in-frame clones, and not every one. In the table there are over 200,000 clones, under 90% of which are singletons. The sequenced sample consisted of PBMCs. These receptors originate from a human donor in good health.

The sample holds a few counts of this clone. The chain combines TRBV28 with TRBJ1-4; D is undetermined. Trimming removed 6 bases from V and 0 bases from J, with 11 bases in between. In germline, CDR1 is MDHEN, CDR2 SYDVKM. The CDR3 is 15 amino acids. CDR3 amino acids: CASSWGGSTNEKLFF. For the CDR3, the DNA is TGTGCCAGCAGCTGGGGAGGGTCAACTAATGAAAAACTGTTTTTT.

This chain links TRBV7-3 with TRBJ2-7; D is perhaps TRBD2 (6 bases). The germline gives CDR1 SGHTA, CDR2 FQGTGA. Trimming removed 6 bases from V and 3 bases from J, with 39 bases in between. This CDR3 region has 22 residues. CDR3: CASRKPGRGGCGREDRLYEQYF. The DNA of the CDR3 is TGTGCCAGCAGAAAGCCAGGACGAGGCGGTTGTGGGCGGGAAGATAGGCTCTACGAGCAGTACTTC. Full variable domain (remainder filled in from reference TRBV7-3 and TRBJ2-7): GAGVSQTPSNKVTEKGKYVELRCDPISGHTALYWYRQSLGQGPEFLIYFQGTGAADDSGLPNDRFFAVRPEGSVSTLKIQRTERGDSAVYLCASRKPGRGGCGREDRLYEQYFGPGTRLTVT.

This clone was seen more than once but under ten times. The J gene is TRBJ2-3, the V gene TRBV5-1; D not resolved. Germline V gene sequence: CDR1 SGHRS, CDR2 YFSETQ. The CDR3 is 15 amino acids. The germline V and J ends were trimmed by 5 bases and 0 bases, with 13 bases remaining between them. CDR3 in DNA: TGCGCCAGCAGGACCCAAGCGTCTAGCACAGATACGCAGTATTTT. As protein: CASRTQASSTDTQYF.

The chain combines TRBV6-5 with TRBJ2-2, with TRBD1 matching over 10 bases. The germline V gene encodes CDR1 MNHEY and CDR2 SVGAGI. The CDR3 consists of 14 residues. J was trimmed by 7 bases and V by 6 bases; bases with no gene match: 5. Here the CDR3 reads CASRGQGLLGELFF. CDR3 bases: TGTGCCAGCAGGGGACAGGGGTTGCTCGGGGAGCTGTTTTTT.

The V gene is TRBV4-3, the J gene TRBJ2-1; 7 nucleotides match TRBD2. Looked up from germline, CDR1 is LGHNA and CDR2 is YSLEER. Trimming cost V 4 bases and J 7 bases; bases outside gene matches: 10. This CDR3 has 15 amino acids. The CDR3 region is CASSPSRGGVNEQFF. CDR3 nucleotide sequence: TGCGCCAGCAGCCCTTCGAGGGGAGGGGTGAATGAGCAGTTCTTC.

V is TRBV7-2 and J is TRBJ2-7, with D perhaps matching TRBD1 (5 bases). V shed 2 bases and J shed 1 base, with 6 bases lying between them. This CDR3 comprises 13 residues. In germline, CDR1 is SGHTA, CDR2 FQGNSA. This CDR3 reads CASSLRGSYEQYF. The CDR3 coding sequence is TGTGCCAGCAGCTTAAGGGGTTCCTACGAGCAGTACTTC.

The chain recombines TRBV5-4 with TRBJ2-7; no clear D. The length of the CDR3 is 13 residues. In germline, CDR1 is SGHNT, CDR2 YYREEE (reference sequence). V lost 0 bases to trimming and J lost 1 base, with 5 bases between them. The CDR3 sequence: CASSLEQSYEQYF. Written as DNA, the CDR3 is TGTGCCAGCAGCTTGGAACAATCCTACGAGCAGTACTTC.

This chain uses TRBV25-1 with TRBJ2-2; the match to TRBD2 covers 10 bases. J was trimmed by 9 bases and V by 3 bases; bases with no gene match: 4. The germline CDR1 and CDR2 sequences are MGHDK and SYGVNS. The CDR3 sequence is 14 residues long. In DNA form, the CDR3 reads TGTGCCAGCAGTGATGCTAGCGGGAGCCGGGAGCTGTTTTTT. Translating it yields CASSDASGSRELFF.

The chain joins TRBV4-1 to TRBJ2-1; D uncertain. The CDR3 is 14 amino acids. The germline V gene has CDR1 MGHRA and CDR2 YSYEKL. V shed 3 bases and J shed 5 bases, with 11 bases lying between them. The CDR3 DNA reads as TGCGCCAGCAGCCAGCCAAACTCAAACAATGAGCAGTTCTTC. Translated: CASSQPNSNNEQFF.

The rearrangement links TRBV7-9 to TRBJ2-3, with 9 nucleotides matching TRBD2. Trimming removed 4 bases from V and 3 bases from J; junction bases left unmatched: 11. CDR1 is SEHNR, CDR2 FQNEAQ, per germline (reference sequence). The CDR3 extends over 17 amino acids. The CDR3 sequence: CASSSRRVAGATDTQYF. CDR3 in DNA: TGTGCCAGCAGCTCCCGGAGGGTAGCGGGAGCGACAGATACGCAGTATTTT.

This clone was counted a few times. The rearrangement links TRBV10-2 to TRBJ1-4; no reliable D call. V shed 6 bases and J shed 5 bases, with 4 bases lying between them. The CDR3 spans 11 residues. Looked up from germline, CDR1 is WSHSY and CDR2 is SAAADI. Written as DNA, the CDR3 is TGCGCCAGCAGGTCGAATGAAAAACTGTTTTTT. The encoded protein is CASRSNEKLFF.

As concerns this clone: Other DNA sequences in the sample encode the same CDR3. V gene TRBV7-2 combines with J gene TRBJ2-5; 7 bases align to TRBD2. CDR1 and CDR2 (germline): SGHTA, FQGNSA. V dropped 1 base and J dropped 4; count of bases not matched to a gene: 3. The CDR3 contains 14 residues. CDR3 nucleotides: TGTGCCAGCAGCTTAGGACTAGCACGAGAGACCCAGTACTTC. Residues: CASSLGLARETQYF.

The rearrangement joins TRBV7-9 to TRBJ2-7; 7 nucleotides line up with TRBD2. The germline gives CDR1 SEHNR, CDR2 FQNEAQ (reference sequence). CDR3 length: 17 amino acids. The junction had 10 bases not matched to a gene; V was cut back by 2 bases and J by 0 bases. The CDR3 protein is CASSLFGPRLASYEQYF. CDR3 sequence (DNA): TGTGCCAGCAGCTTATTCGGGCCGAGACTAGCCTCCTACGAGCAGTACTTC.

This clone was seen a few times. This chain links TRBV6-1 with TRBJ2-1, with TRBD2 identical over 7 bases. The CDR3 covers 16 residues. V dropped 3 bases and J dropped 1; count of bases not matched to a gene: 6. CDR1 MNHNS and CDR2 SASEGT come from the germline V gene. The chain's CDR3 is CASSEEGGGSYNEQFF. In nucleotides, the CDR3 is TGTGCCAGCAGTGAGGAGGGCGGGGGATCCTACAATGAGCAGTTCTTC.

The CDR3 reads CASSLRGYEQYF. CDR3 in DNA: TGTGCCAGCAGCTTGAGGGGATACGAGCAGTACTTC. V is TRBV5-4 and J is TRBJ2-7, with D perhaps TRBD1 (5 bases). Germline values: CDR1 SGHNT, CDR2 YYREEE (reference sequence). CDR3 length: 12 amino acids. V was pared by 1 base and J by 4 bases, with 6 bases between.

The rearrangement uses TRBV15 and TRBJ2-7, with D possibly matching TRBD2 (5 bases). Germline CDR1 is LNHNV and CDR2 is YYDKDF (reference sequence). The ends were cut back, 5 bases at V and 0 bases at J, with 11 bases in the middle. The CDR3 has 14 residues. The CDR3, as DNA: TGTGCCACCAGCGCGCGGAGGAGCTCCTACGAGCAGTACTTC. Translation: CATSARRSSYEQYF.

This chain uses TRBV2 with TRBJ2-7, with D perhaps matching TRBD2 (5 bases). This CDR3 has 17 residues. The V gene lost 1 base and the J gene lost 0 bases, with 16 bases spanning the gap. In germline, CDR1 is SNHLY, CDR2 FYNNEI. In DNA form, the CDR3 reads TGTGCCAGCAGTGAAGAACCAATCTCCGGGATCTCCTACGAGCAGTACTTC. Its protein product is CASSEEPISGISYEQYF.

This chain connects TRBV7-2 to TRBJ1-5; perhaps TRBD1 as D (5 bases). Per the germline V gene, CDR1 is SGHTA and CDR2 is FQGNSA. Trimming shortened V by 4 bases and J by 3 bases, and 22 bases separated the two germline ends. This CDR3 is built from 18 residues. CDR3 sequence: CASSWQGSGDRVNQPQHF. The CDR3 DNA is TGTGCCAGCAGCTGGCAGGGTTCGGGGGATCGGGTCAATCAGCCCCAGCATTTT.

The chain has TRBV11-2 and TRBJ2-3; tentative D call: TRBD2 (5 bases). The ends were cut back, 5 bases at V and 1 base at J, with 13 bases in the middle. Germline assignment: CDR1 SGHAT and CDR2 FQNNGV. There are 15 residues in the CDR3. For the CDR3, the DNA is TGTGCCAGCAGCCACCCCATGGAGGGCACAGATACGCAGTATTTT. It specifies CASSHPMEGTDTQYF. The full variable domain, in which reference TRBV11-2 and TRBJ2-3 provide the parts outside the CDR3, is EAGVAQSPRYKIIEKRQSVAFWCNPISGHATLYWYQQILGQGPKLLIQFQNNGVVDDSQLPKDRFSAERLKGVDSTLKIQPAKLEDSAVYLCASSHPMEGTDTQYFGPGTRLTVL.

Worth noting for this clone: Other DNA sequences in the same sample also yield this CDR3. V and J are TRBV6-5 and TRBJ2-5; TRBD1 aligns across 9 bases. The germline gives CDR1 MNHEY, CDR2 SVGAGI. With 6 bases clipped from V and 5 bases from J, the junction kept 4 bases outside the gene matches. This CDR3 contains 13 residues. Here the CDR3 DNA reads TGTGCCAGCAGACGACAGGGGGGGGAGACCCAGTACTTC. It specifies CASRRQGGETQYF.

This chain uses TRBV6-5 with TRBJ2-5, with 9 bases lining up with TRBD1. Germline-derived CDR1 and CDR2 are MNHEY and SVGAGI. V lost 5 bases to trimming and J lost 2 bases; unmatched junction nucleotides: 3. This CDR3 spans 14 amino acids. The CDR3 is CASSAGQGQETQYF. In nucleotides, the CDR3 is TGTGCCAGCAGTGCCGGACAGGGGCAAGAGACCCAGTACTTC.

The rearrangement links TRBV9 to TRBJ1-1; 8 bases fit TRBD1. The trim removed 3 bases at V and 9 bases at J, leaving 7 bases unmatched. The CDR3 is 13 amino acids. The germline CDR1 and CDR2 sequences are SGDLS and YYNGEE. The CDR3 here is CASSGGTGDQAFF. In DNA, the CDR3 is TGTGCCAGCAGCGGCGGGACAGGAGACCAAGCTTTCTTT.